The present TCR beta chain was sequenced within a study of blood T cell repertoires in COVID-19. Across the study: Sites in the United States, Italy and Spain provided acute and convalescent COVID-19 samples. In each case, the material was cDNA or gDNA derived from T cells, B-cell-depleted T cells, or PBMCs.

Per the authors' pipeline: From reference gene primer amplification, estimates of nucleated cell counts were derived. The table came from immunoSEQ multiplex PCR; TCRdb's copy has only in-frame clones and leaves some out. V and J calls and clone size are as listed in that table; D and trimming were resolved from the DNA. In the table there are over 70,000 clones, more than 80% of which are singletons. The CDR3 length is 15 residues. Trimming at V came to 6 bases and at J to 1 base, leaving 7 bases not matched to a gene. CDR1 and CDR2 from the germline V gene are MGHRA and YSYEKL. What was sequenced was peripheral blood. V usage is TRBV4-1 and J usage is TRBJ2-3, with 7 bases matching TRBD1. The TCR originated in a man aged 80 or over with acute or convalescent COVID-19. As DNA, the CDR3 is TGCGCCAGCAGACTCGGGACAGAAGGCACAGATACGCAGTATTTT. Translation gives CASRLGTEGTDTQYF.